Shown below are 25 T cell receptor beta chains from a single sample sequenced in a study of OX40 agonist ivuxolimab in advanced cancers. Sequenced by immunoSEQ multiplex PCR; TCRdb stores in-frame clones only, minus some. The sample has 100,000 or so clones; 80% to 90% are singletons. Material: CD4+ or CD8+ T cells sorted from blood, obtained in a trial of the OX40 agonist ivuxolimab. All receptors derive from an adult with an advanced solid tumor such as melanoma, head and neck, liver or kidney cancer.

V usage is TRBV4-2 and J usage is TRBJ1-2; the D gene is possibly TRBD1 (5 bases). This CDR3 is built from 15 residues. Trimming shortened V by 2 bases and J by 9 bases, and 19 bases separated the two germline ends. Per germline, CDR1 LGHNA and CDR2 YNFKEQ. The CDR3 loop reads CASSQNPSGGDRYTF. In DNA, the CDR3 is TGTGCCAGCAGCCAAAATCCGTCGGGGGGGGATCGCTACACCTTC.

This chain links TRBV19 with TRBJ1-1; D is unresolved. CDR1 LNHDA and CDR2 SQIVND come from the germline V gene (reference sequence). V was trimmed by 4 bases and J by 0 bases, leaving 12 bases between them. CDR3 length: 15 amino acids. CDR3 DNA: TGTGCCAGTAGTACCCGCTGGGCGGTGAACACTGAAGCTTTCTTT. Encoded protein: CASSTRWAVNTEAFF.

For the CDR3, the DNA is TGTGCCAGCAGCCCTATGATAGCTAACTATGGCTACACCTTC. Its translation is CASSPMIANYGYTF. This chain uses TRBV7-6 with TRBJ1-2, with unresolved D. The germline V gene encodes CDR1 SGHVS and CDR2 FNYEAQ. The CDR3 has 14 amino acids. V shed 5 bases and J shed 0 bases, with 10 bases lying between them.

The chain links TRBV2 to TRBJ1-2, with D possibly TRBD1 on 6 matching bases. The CDR3 is made up of 13 amino acids. Germline V gene data show CDR1 as SNHLY and CDR2 as FYNNEI. With 7 bases removed from V and 3 bases from J, the gap between germline ends came to 12 bases. This CDR3 is CASKGESHYGYTF. CDR3 coding DNA: TGTGCCAGCAAGGGGGAGAGTCACTATGGCTACACCTTC.

The chain recombines TRBV28 with TRBJ1-5, with TRBD1 identical over 12 bases. The V gene's germline CDR1 is MDHEN and CDR2 SYDVKM. This CDR3 has 16 amino acids. V shed 6 bases, J shed 6 bases, and the junction held 9 bases outside the gene matches. This CDR3 reads CASRTTGTGGFQPQHF. CDR3 DNA: TGTGCCAGCAGGACAACCGGGACAGGGGGCTTTCAGCCCCAGCATTTT.

The chain links TRBV28 to TRBJ1-1; perhaps TRBD1 as D (5 bases). CDR1 is MDHEN, CDR2 SYDVKM, per germline. V dropped 7 bases and J dropped 1 base, with 13 bases sitting between them. The CDR3 is made up of 14 amino acids. The CDR3 nucleotides are TGTGCCAGCACAATTTCAGGGCGGAACACTGAAGCTTTCTTT. Its translation is CASTISGRNTEAFF.

This chain links TRBV5-1 with TRBJ2-1, with 11 bases lining up with TRBD2. Germline-derived CDR1 and CDR2 are SGHRS and YFSETQ. The CDR3 length is 18 residues. V lost 2 bases and J lost 7; bases outside the gene matches: 14. CDR3 in DNA: TGCGCCAGCAGCTTCAGCGGACTAGCGGGCAAGGGGGGGAATGAGCAGTTCTTC. Amino acid sequence: CASSFSGLAGKGGNEQFF.

The V and J genes are TRBV6-6 and TRBJ2-2, with TRBD2 matching over 11 bases. V shed 5 bases, J shed 2 bases, and the junction held 4 bases outside the gene matches. Germline CDR1 is MNHNY and CDR2 is SVGAGI (reference sequence). The CDR3 loop spans 16 amino acids. The CDR3 region is CASSRRLAGNTGELFF. DNA for the CDR3: TGTGCCAGCAGTAGAAGACTAGCGGGAAACACCGGGGAGCTGTTTTTT.

This clone has just one count. The V gene is TRBV4-3, the J gene TRBJ2-2, with D perhaps TRBD1 (5 bases). The CDR3 loop spans 14 amino acids. Germline CDR1 LGHNA, CDR2 YSLEER. V lost 0 bases to trimming and J lost 4 bases, with 6 bases between them. The CDR3 loop reads CASSQEGRTGELFF. DNA of the CDR3: TGCGCCAGCAGCCAAGAGGGGCGCACCGGGGAGCTGTTTTTT.

This chain links TRBV6-5 with TRBJ1-5; tentatively, D is TRBD1 (6 bases). Germline CDR1 reads MNHEY; CDR2 reads SVGAGI. The CDR3 is 13 amino acids. Trimming shortened V by 8 bases and J by 3 bases, and 11 bases separated the two germline ends. CDR3 in amino acids: CASGWTDNQPQHF. CDR3 bases: TGTGCCAGCGGGTGGACAGACAATCAGCCCCAGCATTTT.

Written as DNA, the CDR3 is TGTGCCAGCAGTTACCTAGCGGGGAGCTCCTACAATGAGCAGTTCTTC. Translated, it gives CASSYLAGSSYNEQFF. The chain combines TRBV6-5 with TRBJ2-1; 9 bases map to TRBD2. This CDR3 spans 16 amino acids. J gave up 0 bases and V 2 bases, and 2 bases lay outside the gene matches. Germline V lookup: CDR1 MNHEY, CDR2 SVGAGI.

The chain links TRBV28 to TRBJ2-3, with D perhaps matching TRBD2 (5 bases). With 3 bases removed from V and 3 bases from J, the gap between germline ends came to 10 bases. The germline V gene has CDR1 MDHEN and CDR2 SYDVKM. CDR3 length equals 14 residues. CDR3 amino acids: CASSFEGRTDTQYF. DNA of the CDR3: TGTGCCAGCAGTTTCGAGGGCCGGACAGATACGCAGTATTTT.

The rearrangement links TRBV10-1 to TRBJ2-2, with D possibly matching TRBD2 (6 bases). The V and J ends lost 3 bases and 3 bases respectively, with 11 bases between them. From germline, CDR1 is WNHNN and CDR2 SYGVQD (reference sequence). The CDR3 runs 15 residues. CDR3 residues: CASSDPGDYTGELFF. The CDR3 nucleotides read TGCGCCAGCAGTGATCCGGGGGACTACACCGGGGAGCTGTTTTTT.

J is TRBJ2-1 and V is TRBV28; D gene unclear. V dropped 2 bases and J dropped 2 bases, with 1 base sitting between them. CDR1 and CDR2 (germline): MDHEN, SYDVKM. This CDR3 spans 12 amino acids. CDR3 bases: TGTGCCAGCAGTTTACCCTACAATGAGCAGTTCTTC. Residues: CASSLPYNEQFF.

This chain links TRBV19 with TRBJ2-1; possibly TRBD1 for D (6 bases). Trimming removed 8 bases from V and 5 bases from J, with 19 bases in between. Germline V lookup: CDR1 LNHDA, CDR2 SQIVND (reference sequence). The CDR3 is made up of 15 amino acids. CDR3 nucleotides: TGTGCCAGTGCCGACCTGACTTGGGACAACAATGAGCAGTTCTTC. Residues: CASADLTWDNNEQFF. Combining the CDR3 with reference TRBV19 and TRBJ2-1 gives the whole variable domain DGGITQSPKYLFRKEGQNVTLSCEQNLNHDAMYWYRQDPGQGLRLIYYSQIVNDFQKGDIAEGYSVSREKKESFPLTVTSAQKNPTAFYLCASADLTWDNNEQFFGPGTRLTVL.

The chain recombines TRBV28 with TRBJ1-1, with D perhaps TRBD1 (6 bases). The CDR3 sequence is 16 residues long. Deletions cut 5 bases from V and 5 bases from J, with 21 bases between. Looked up from germline, CDR1 is MDHEN and CDR2 is SYDVKM. The DNA for the CDR3 is TGTGCCAGCAGTCCTCCCCTCGGACAGCCGGAAACTGAAGCTTTCTTT. It encodes CASSPPLGQPETEAFF.

The V call is TRBV14, the J call TRBJ2-5, with unresolved D. The germline gives CDR1 SGHDN, CDR2 FVKESK. The ends were cut back, 4 bases at V and 4 bases at J, with 7 bases in the middle. The CDR3 extends over 12 amino acids. The CDR3 here is CASSPVGETQYF. CDR3 bases: TGTGCCAGCAGCCCGGTTGGAGAGACCCAGTACTTC.

This clone was observed a few times. The chain has TRBV4-2 and TRBJ1-2, with D maybe TRBD1 (6 bases). This CDR3 region has 15 residues. The V end was cut by 0 bases, the J end by 6 bases, with 14 bases between. Germline lookup yields CDR1 LGHNA and CDR2 YNFKEQ. The DNA for the CDR3 is TGTGCCAGCAGCCAAGATTTCGACAGGAAGGATGGCTACACCTTC. This translates into CASSQDFDRKDGYTF.

The rearrangement links TRBV5-1 to TRBJ2-5; maybe TRBD1 (6 bases). CDR3 length: 16 residues. V was cut by 0 bases and J by 1 base, with 13 bases left in between. CDR1 is SGHRS and CDR2 is YFSETQ in the germline V gene. CDR3 sequence: CASSLASMTGQETQYF. For the CDR3, the DNA is TGCGCCAGCAGCTTGGCTTCCATGACAGGCCAAGAGACCCAGTACTTC.

The CDR3 DNA is TGCGCCAGCAGCTTGGGTACCTCGTCCCCCTCCACCGGGGAGCTGTTTTTT. It specifies CASSLGTSSPSTGELFF. V usage is TRBV5-1 and J usage is TRBJ2-2; no reliable D call. The V gene lost 0 bases and the J gene lost 4 bases, with 16 bases spanning the gap. This CDR3 has 17 residues. From germline, CDR1 is SGHRS and CDR2 YFSETQ.

This clone turned up a few times. The chain links TRBV19 to TRBJ2-3; 7 bases are a match to TRBD1. Germline V gene sequence: CDR1 LNHDA, CDR2 SQIVND (reference sequence). V dropped 3 bases and J dropped 7; count of bases not matched to a gene: 13. This CDR3 region has 16 residues. CDR3 nucleotides: TGTGCCAGTAGTATGAGACTGGGGGACAGATTTAATACGCAGTATTTT. It specifies CASSMRLGDRFNTQYF. Combining the CDR3 with reference TRBV19 and TRBJ2-3 gives the whole variable domain DGGITQSPKYLFRKEGQNVTLSCEQNLNHDAMYWYRQDPGQGLRLIYYSQIVNDFQKGDIAEGYSVSREKKESFPLTVTSAQKNPTAFYLCASSMRLGDRFNTQYFGPGTRLTVL.

The genes are TRBV13 and TRBJ1-1; tentative D call: TRBD1 (5 bases). The CDR3 extends over 13 amino acids. Deletions cut 3 bases from V and 9 bases from J, with 14 bases between. Looked up from germline, CDR1 is PRHDT and CDR2 is FYEKMQ (reference sequence). CDR3 amino acids: CASSFRSGGKAFF. The CDR3 DNA follows: TGTGCCAGCAGCTTTAGGTCGGGGGGAAAAGCTTTCTTT.

The chain employs TRBV4-2 and TRBJ1-4; D perhaps matches TRBD1 (5 bases). Trimming shortened V by 0 bases and J by 8 bases, and 13 bases separated the two germline ends. Germline CDR1 and CDR2: LGHNA and YNFKEQ. The CDR3 covers 15 residues. The CDR3 DNA sequence: TGTGCCAGCAGCCAAGATCGTACAGGAGGAGAAAAACTGTTTTTT. Its protein product is CASSQDRTGGEKLFF.

This clone was counted once. The chain uses TRBV6-5 and TRBJ1-5; D not certain. Germline CDR1 reads MNHEY; CDR2 reads SVGAGI. Trimming took 0 bases from V and 2 from J, leaving 5 bases between them. The CDR3 length is 14 residues. In DNA, the CDR3 is TGTGCCAGCAGTTACTCTCGGGGCAATCAGCCCCAGCATTTT. Its protein product is CASSYSRGNQPQHF.

The count of this clone is one. This sequence joins TRBV7-8 and TRBJ1-2, with no clear D. Germline V CDR1 and CDR2: SGHVS, FQNEAQ. With 5 bases removed from V and 5 bases from J, the gap between germline ends came to 12 bases. The CDR3 length is 13 residues. CDR3 in DNA: TGTGCCAGCAGCCCCGGACTGACATATGGCTACACCTTC. Translating gives CASSPGLTYGYTF.